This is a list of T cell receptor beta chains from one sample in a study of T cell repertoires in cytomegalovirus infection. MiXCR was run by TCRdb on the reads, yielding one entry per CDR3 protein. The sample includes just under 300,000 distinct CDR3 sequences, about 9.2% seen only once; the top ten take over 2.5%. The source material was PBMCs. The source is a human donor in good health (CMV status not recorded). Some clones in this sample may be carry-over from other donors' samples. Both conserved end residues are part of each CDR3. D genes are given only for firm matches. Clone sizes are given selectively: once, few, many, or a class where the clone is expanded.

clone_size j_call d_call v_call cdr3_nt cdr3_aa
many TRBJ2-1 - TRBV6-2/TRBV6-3 TGTGCCAGCAGGGGGAGTTCCTACAATGAGCAGTTCTTC CASRGSSYNEQFF
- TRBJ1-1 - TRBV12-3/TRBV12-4 TGTGCCAGCAGTTTTGAGGTCAGGGTACCTGAAGCTTTCTTT CASSFEVRVPEAFF
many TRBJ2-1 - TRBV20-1 TGCAGTGCTGAGGACTCTCCTGAGCAGTTCTTC CSAEDSPEQFF
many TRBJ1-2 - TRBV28 TGTGCCAGCAGTCCAGGACAGTCCAACTATGGCTACACCTTC CASSPGQSNYGYTF
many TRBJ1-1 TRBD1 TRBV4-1 TGCGCCAGCAGCCATGGACAGGCCGACACTGAAGCTTTCTTT CASSHGQADTEAFF
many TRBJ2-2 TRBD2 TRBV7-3 TGTGCCAGCAGTACCTACTCCGGGACTATGACCGGGGAGCTGTTTTTT CASSTYSGTMTGELFF
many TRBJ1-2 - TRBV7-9 TGTGCCAGCAGCTTAGCGCTGCATGGCTACACCTTC CASSLALHGYTF
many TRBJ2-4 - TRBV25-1 TGTGCCAGCAGTGACTCCGGGACCCCCGGAGCGGTTCAGTACTTC CASSDSGTPGAVQYF
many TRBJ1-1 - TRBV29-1 TGCAGCGTTGGACAGCTGATGAACACTGAAGCTTTCTTT CSVGQLMNTEAFF
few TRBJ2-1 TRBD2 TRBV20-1 TGCAGTGCTAATAGCGGGGGGCGATACAATGAGCAGTTCTTC CSANSGGRYNEQFF
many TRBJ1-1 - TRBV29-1 TGCAGCGTTGCCCGGACAGCGGAAGCTTTCTTT CSVARTAEAFF
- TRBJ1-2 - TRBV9 TGTGCCAGCAGCTCCCGGGCAGATGGCTACACCTTC CASSSRADGYTF
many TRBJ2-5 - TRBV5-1 TGCGCCAGCAGCCTACGGGGTAGCGGCCGGGGATTTTACTTC CASSLRGSGRGFYF
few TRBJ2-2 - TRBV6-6 TGTGCCAGCAGTTACAGGGGGGAGCTGTTTTTT CASSYRGELFF
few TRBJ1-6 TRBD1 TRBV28 TGTGCCAGCAAAAAGGGACAGGGGGGATCACCCCTCCACTTT CASKKGQGGSPLHF
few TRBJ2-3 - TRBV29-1 TGCAGCGCGATTGGCACAGATACGCAGTATTTT CSAIGTDTQYF
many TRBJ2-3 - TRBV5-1 TGCGCCAGCAGCAGGACGGTGGGCACAGATACGCAGTATTTT CASSRTVGTDTQYF
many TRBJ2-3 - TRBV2 TGTGCCATTCTCCGGGCCCAAGATACGCAGTATTTT CAILRAQDTQYF
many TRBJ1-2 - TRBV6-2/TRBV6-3 TGTGCCAGCACGGGTCCGGGACAAGCATTCTCCGGCTACACCTTC CASTGPGQAFSGYTF
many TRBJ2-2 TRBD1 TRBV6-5 TGTGCCAGCAGTTACTCCCCTCAGGGGGCCGGGGAGCTGTTTTTT CASSYSPQGAGELFF
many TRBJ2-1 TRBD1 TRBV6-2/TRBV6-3 TGTGCCAGCAGTACCCGGGACAGGGCCTACAATGAGCAGTTCTTC CASSTRDRAYNEQFF
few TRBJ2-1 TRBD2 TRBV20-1 TGCAGTGCATGTAGCGGGGGGAGGACCTACAATGAGCAGTTCTTC CSACSGGRTYNEQFF
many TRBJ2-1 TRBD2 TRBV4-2 TGTGCCAGCAGCCAATCTAGCGGGGTCTCCTACAATGAGCAGTTCTTC CASSQSSGVSYNEQFF
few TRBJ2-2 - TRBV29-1 TGCAGCGTCTACAGGGACGGGGAGCTGTTTTTT CSVYRDGELFF
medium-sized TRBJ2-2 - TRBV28 TGTGCCAGCACCCCCGGAGGGGATAACACCGGGGAGCTGTTTTTT CASTPGGDNTGELFF
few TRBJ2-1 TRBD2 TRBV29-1 TGCAGCGTTATTTCGGGACTAGCGGGCAATGAGCAGTTCTTC CSVISGLAGNEQFF
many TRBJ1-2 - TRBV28 TGTGCCAGCAGTTTATTGGCGGAGACAAAGGGCTACACCTTC CASSLLAETKGYTF
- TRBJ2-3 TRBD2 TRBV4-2 TGTGCCAGCAGCCAACTAGCGGGGGACACAGATACGCAGTATTTT CASSQLAGDTDTQYF
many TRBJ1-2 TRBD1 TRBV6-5 TGTGCCAGCAGTTACTCAGCAGGGGGCTATGGCTACACCTTC CASSYSAGGYGYTF
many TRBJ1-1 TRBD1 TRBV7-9 TGTGCCAGCAGCTGGGGACAGGGGGCTTTCTTT CASSWGQGAFF
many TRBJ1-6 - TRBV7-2 TGTGCCAGCAGCTTAGGGTATGAAAGGGATGGCCCACCCCTCCACTTT CASSLGYERDGPPLHF
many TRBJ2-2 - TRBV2 TGTGCCAGCACTTTGGGGCCGATGAACACCGGGGAGCTGTTTTTT CASTLGPMNTGELFF
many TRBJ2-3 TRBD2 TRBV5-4 TGTGCCAGCAGCTTTAGCGGGGGGGCTTTAGATACGCAGTATTTT CASSFSGGALDTQYF
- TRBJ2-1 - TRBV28 TGTGCCAGCAGTTTACGGGGACGGAATTACAATGAGCAGTTCTTC CASSLRGRNYNEQFF
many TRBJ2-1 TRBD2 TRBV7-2 TGTGCCAGCAGCTTATGGAGCGGGGGCCCATACAATGAGCAGTTCTTC CASSLWSGGPYNEQFF
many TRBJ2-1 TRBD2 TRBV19 TGTGCCAGTAGTCCCCGCGGGGGGGGCTACCATGAGCAGTTCTTC CASSPRGGGYHEQFF
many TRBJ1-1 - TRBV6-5 TGTGCCAGCAGTTACGGGTTTGGGGGCAGGATGAACACTGAAGCTTTCTTT CASSYGFGGRMNTEAFF
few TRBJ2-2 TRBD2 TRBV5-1 TGCGCCAGCAGCGGGACTAGCGGGGGCCCCTCCACCGGGGAGCTGTTTTTT CASSGTSGGPSTGELFF
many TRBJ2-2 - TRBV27 TGTGCCAGCAGTCCGCCCCCCTGGGGTCGGGCCGGGGAGCTGTTTTTT CASSPPPWGRAGELFF
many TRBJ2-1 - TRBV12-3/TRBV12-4 TGTGCCAGCACCAGAGACGTGCAGGGTCAGTTCTTC CASTRDVQGQFF